This TCR beta chain was profiled in a study of blood T cells in healthy people across ages. Overall study: Template switching retrieved approximately one barcoded beta molecule for each two T cells.

Study outcomes and limitations: When set beside aged donors, long-lived donors presented more naive CD4+ cells and higher diversity.

Samples had at least 7 million PBMCs isolated from them. The use of a sample-barcoded 5' primer and a J-beta primer mix characterized a second PCR of roughly 6 to 11 cycles. Per sample, CDR3-containing paired-end reads numbered at least 2.5 million. TCRdb re-analysed the 5' RACE reads in MiXCR, keeping a single row per CDR3 protein. The data contain about 780,000 distinct CDR3 sequences, 46% of them singletons. Note on this clonotype: Its antigen is not identified.

The germline CDR1 and CDR2 sequences are SGHDN and FVKESK. The CDR3 sequence is 14 residues long. V shed 4 bases, J shed 1 base, and the junction held 2 bases outside the gene matches. The clonotype originates from a man older than 75 in good health. The chain combines TRBV14 with TRBJ2-7; TRBD2 aligns across 9 bases. Sequencing input: blood. The CDR3 is CASSLAGESYEQYF. The CDR3 DNA reads TGTGCCAGCAGCCTAGCGGGAGAGTCCTACGAGCAGTACTTC.